The 32 T cell receptor beta chains presented below share a single source sample, sequenced in a study of blood T cell repertoires in COVID-19. The repertoire was sequenced with immunoSEQ multiplex PCR; TCRdb's copy has only in-frame clones and lacks some. The sample lists 90,000 to 130,000 clones, 70% to 90% seen once, with approximately 3.4% in the top ten. Sequencing was carried out using peripheral blood. The source is a woman in her forties or fifties with acute or convalescent COVID-19.

V usage is TRBV2 and J usage is TRBJ1-5, with TRBD1 matching 7 bases. The ends lost 11 bases at V and 0 bases at J; junction bases unmatched: 7. Germline CDR1 SNHLY, CDR2 FYNNEI. This CDR3 is built from 14 residues. The CDR3 region has the DNA TGTGCCGTCCGGGACAGCTATAGCAATCAGCCCCAGCATTTT. Translation gives CAVRDSYSNQPQHF.

The count of this clone is one. The CDR3 loop is CASSHAGTTNTEAFF. The DNA for the CDR3 is TGTGCCAGCAGCCATGCCGGGACAACAAACACTGAAGCTTTCTTT. The V call is TRBV3-1 (or the pseudogene TRBV3-2), the J call TRBJ1-1, with D possibly TRBD1 on 6 matching bases. CDR1 and CDR2 from the germline V gene are LGHDT and YNNKEL (reference sequence). V was cut by 3 bases and J by 2 bases, with 13 bases left in between. The CDR3 is 15 residues long.

This rearrangement joins TRBV28 to TRBJ1-4, with D tentatively TRBD1 (5 bases). Trimming pared 3 bases from V and 5 bases from J, leaving 13 bases between. Germline CDR1 is MDHEN and CDR2 is SYDVKM. This CDR3 spans 15 amino acids. CDR3 nucleotides: TGTGCCAGCAGTTTGAGGGGACTGCACAATGAAAAACTGTTTTTT. It is translated as CASSLRGLHNEKLFF. Complete variable domain (other parts from reference TRBV28 and TRBJ1-4): DVKVTQSSRYLVKRTGEKVFLECVQDMDHENMFWYRQDPGLGLRLIYFSYDVKMKEKGDIPEGYSVSREKKERFSLILESASTNQTSMYLCASSLRGLHNEKLFFGSGTQLSVL.

This chain joins TRBV6-5 and TRBJ2-2; D possibly corresponds to TRBD1 (6 bases). CDR1 is MNHEY, CDR2 SVGAGI, per germline. V was shortened by 6 bases and J by 1 base, with 9 bases between the two germline ends. The CDR3 spans 14 residues. The CDR3 here is CASRLQGNTGELFF. The CDR3 nucleotides read TGTGCCAGCAGATTACAGGGGAACACCGGGGAGCTGTTTTTT.

The genes are TRBV19 and TRBJ1-5, with D tentatively TRBD1 (5 bases). CDR1 is LNHDA and CDR2 is SQIVND in the germline V gene (reference sequence). V lost 3 bases and J lost 5, with 14 bases in between. The CDR3 loop spans 15 amino acids. The CDR3 sequence is CASSIRQGRDQPQHF. CDR3 in DNA: TGTGCCAGTAGTATTAGGCAGGGCAGGGATCAGCCCCAGCATTTT.

The chain has TRBV29-1 and TRBJ1-2; 9 positions match TRBD1. Germline trimming cut 7 bases from V and 5 bases from J; bases unmatched to any gene: 17. Germline CDR1 reads SQVTM; CDR2 reads ANQGSEA. The CDR3 runs 16 residues. CDR3 sequence (DNA): TGCAGCGCTGACGGGACAGGGAAGAAAGGAGCATATGGCTACACCTTC. As protein: CSADGTGKKGAYGYTF.

This chain uses TRBV2 with TRBJ2-7; the match to TRBD2 covers 8 bases. The CDR3 is made up of 13 amino acids. V lost 6 bases, J lost 7 bases, and 8 bases stayed unmatched. Per the germline V gene, CDR1 is SNHLY and CDR2 is FYNNEI. The CDR3 protein is CASRPRLAFEQYF. CDR3 DNA sequence: TGTGCCAGCAGGCCACGACTAGCGTTTGAGCAGTACTTC.

The V call is TRBV5-4, the J call TRBJ2-7; 16 nucleotides match TRBD2. The CDR3 consists of 18 residues. V was pared by 5 bases and J by 5 bases, with 13 bases of the junction left unmatched. Germline assignment: CDR1 SGHNT and CDR2 YYREEE (reference sequence). The DNA of the CDR3 is TGTGCCAGCAGTCCCGCCGGGACTAGCGGGAGGGCGGTCCACGAGCAGTACTTC. Its translation is CASSPAGTSGRAVHEQYF.

Only one count was recorded for this clone. A junction boundary mismatches the germline segment, possibly from a read error. The chain has TRBV25-1 and TRBJ2-5; D might be TRBD2 (5 bases). Germline values: CDR1 MGHDK, CDR2 SYGVNS. This CDR3 has 13 residues. Here the CDR3 DNA reads TGTGCCAGCAGAACTGGGAGTACAAGAGAAATGCACTTC. Amino acids: CASRTGSTREMHF. The whole variable domain, filled in from reference TRBV25-1 and TRBJ2-5, reads EADIYQTPRYLVIGTGKKITLECSQTMGHDKMYWYQQDPGMELHLIHYSYGVNSTEKGDLSSESTVSRIRTEHFPLTLESARPSHTSQYLCASRTGSTREMHFGPGTRLLVL.

The chain links TRBV7-9 to TRBJ1-1, with D perhaps TRBD1 (6 bases). The CDR3 spans 16 residues. With 5 bases removed from V and 4 bases from J, the gap between germline ends came to 20 bases. Germline V lookup: CDR1 SEHNR, CDR2 FQNEAQ (reference sequence). In DNA, the CDR3 is TGTGCCAGCAGCCCATCTAGTGGGGGAGGGGGCACTGAAGCTTTCTTT. It translates to CASSPSSGGGGTEAFF.

The V call is TRBV16, the J call TRBJ1-3; D is undetermined. There are 15 residues in the CDR3. V shed 0 bases and J shed 0 bases, with 6 bases lying between them. Germline assignment: CDR1 KGHSY and CDR2 FQNENV. The CDR3, as DNA: TGTGCCAGCAGCCAATCTGCAGGCTCTGGAAACACCATATATTTT. Encoded protein: CASSQSAGSGNTIYF.

This sequence joins TRBV19 and TRBJ2-1; D is unresolved. Trimming pared 5 bases from V and 2 bases from J, leaving 10 bases between. This CDR3 spans 14 amino acids. Germline loops: CDR1 LNHDA, CDR2 SQIVND (reference sequence). As DNA, the CDR3 is TGTGCCAGTAGTCTCCCAAGCGCCTACAATGAGCAGTTCTTC. This translates into CASSLPSAYNEQFF. The full variable domain, completed using reference TRBV19 and TRBJ2-1, is DGGITQSPKYLFRKEGQNVTLSCEQNLNHDAMYWYRQDPGQGLRLIYYSQIVNDFQKGDIAEGYSVSREKKESFPLTVTSAQKNPTAFYLCASSLPSAYNEQFFGPGTRLTVL.

This chain links TRBV14 with TRBJ2-7; D is undetermined. CDR1 and CDR2 (germline): SGHDN, FVKESK. V was clipped by 0 bases and J by 3 bases, with 9 bases between them. This CDR3 contains 14 residues. CDR3 in amino acids: CASSQDTVDYEQYF. Written as DNA, the CDR3 is TGTGCCAGCAGCCAAGATACGGTAGACTACGAGCAGTACTTC.

The gene calls are TRBV11-3 and TRBJ2-2, with D perhaps TRBD2 (5 bases). Germline loops: CDR1 SGHNT, CDR2 YENEEA. The CDR3 runs to 13 residues. V shed 1 base and J shed 7 bases, with 7 bases lying between them. The CDR3 spells CASSLVTSGELFF. CDR3 in DNA: TGTGCCAGCAGCTTAGTTACTAGCGGGGAGCTGTTTTTT.

The rearrangement links TRBV5-1 to TRBJ2-7; maybe TRBD1 (6 bases). Trimming stripped 0 bases from V and 0 bases from J, with 7 bases between. Germline lookup yields CDR1 SGHRS and CDR2 YFSETQ. The CDR3 loop spans 14 amino acids. The DNA for the CDR3 is TGCGCCAGCAGCTTGGCAGGGGCCTCCTACGAGCAGTACTTC. Protein product: CASSLAGASYEQYF.

V usage is TRBV3-1 (or the pseudogene TRBV3-2) and J usage is TRBJ1-5; a possible D gene is TRBD1 (5 bases). CDR1 LGHDT and CDR2 YNNKEL come from the germline V gene (reference sequence). V was pared by 0 bases and J by 0 bases, with 15 bases between. The CDR3 has 18 amino acids. CDR3 coding DNA: TGTGCCAGCAGCCAAGAAGGAGCAGGGCCTAATAGCAATCAGCCCCAGCATTTT. The encoded protein is CASSQEGAGPNSNQPQHF.

The V and J genes are TRBV6-5 and TRBJ2-5; 11 bases map to TRBD2. The CDR3 runs 14 residues. V lost 5 bases, J lost 5 bases, and 4 bases stayed unmatched. Germline V gene data show CDR1 as MNHEY and CDR2 as SVGAGI. Here the CDR3 reads CASSTWTSGETQYF. The CDR3, as DNA: TGTGCCAGCAGTACCTGGACTAGCGGGGAGACCCAGTACTTC.

This clone occurred once. The J gene is TRBJ2-7, the V gene TRBV28, with 8 positions matching TRBD1. The V segment lost 8 bases and the J segment 3 bases; nucleotides outside the gene matches: 12. The CDR3 is made up of 15 amino acids. Germline-derived CDR1 and CDR2 are MDHEN and SYDVKM. CDR3 region: CASLSSGQGFYEQYF. The CDR3 DNA reads TGTGCCAGCCTCAGCTCCGGACAGGGCTTCTACGAGCAGTACTTC.

The gene calls are TRBV21-1 and TRBJ1-5; TRBD1 is the table's D call, not checked against the DNA. TRBV21-1 is designated a pseudogene. This CDR3 has 13 amino acids. This chain's CDR3 is CASSQGSNQPQHF. CDR3 nucleotide sequence: TGTGCCAGCAGCCAGGGGAGCAATCAGCCCCAGCATTTT.

This rearrangement joins TRBV2 to TRBJ2-1; TRBD2 aligns across 12 bases. The CDR3 totals 15 residues. V shed 7 bases, J shed 6 bases, and the junction held 7 bases outside the gene matches. Germline V gene sequence: CDR1 SNHLY, CDR2 FYNNEI. Written as DNA, the CDR3 is TGTGCCAGCAATTTGGGACTAGCGGGTATCAATGAGCAGTTCTTC. Translating it yields CASNLGLAGINEQFF.

The chain links TRBV7-2 to TRBJ1-2; TRBD1 agrees at 7 bases. V lost 2 bases to trimming and J lost 6 bases; unmatched junction nucleotides: 3. Germline loops: CDR1 SGHTA, CDR2 FQGNSA. The length of the CDR3 is 13 residues. CDR3 DNA sequence: TGTGCCAGCAGCTTAACAGGGGTTCATGGCTACACCTTC. Protein: CASSLTGVHGYTF.

On this clone itself: Other DNA sequences of this sample code for an identical CDR3. V gene TRBV18 combines with J gene TRBJ2-1, with 8 positions matching TRBD2. V dropped 5 bases and J dropped 1; count of bases not matched to a gene: 4. Germline V gives CDR1 KGHSH, CDR2 LQKENI. The CDR3 has 15 amino acids. The CDR3, as DNA: TGTGCCAGCTCATTAAGCGGGAGTTCCTACAATGAGCAGTTCTTC. Its protein product is CASSLSGSSYNEQFF.

The rearrangement uses TRBV3-1 (or the pseudogene TRBV3-2) and TRBJ2-7; 8 bases match TRBD1. Germline values: CDR1 LGHDT, CDR2 YNNKEL (reference sequence). The CDR3 extends over 15 amino acids. J was trimmed by 4 bases and V by 4 bases; bases with no gene match: 9. CDR3 region: CASSRKPQGAYEQYF. The CDR3 region has the DNA TGTGCCAGCAGCCGAAAGCCTCAGGGGGCGTACGAGCAGTACTTC.

This chain links TRBV19 with TRBJ2-1; 7 nucleotides agree with TRBD2. The V segment lost 6 bases and the J segment 2 bases; nucleotides outside the gene matches: 10. This CDR3 comprises 16 residues. CDR1 LNHDA and CDR2 SQIVND come from the germline V gene (reference sequence). DNA of the CDR3: TGTGCCAGTAGAGGACCGACTAGCCGGACCTACAATGAGCAGTTCTTC. It yields the protein CASRGPTSRTYNEQFF.

The chain combines TRBV5-1 with TRBJ1-2, with D maybe TRBD1 (5 bases). Germline-derived CDR1 and CDR2 are SGHRS and YFSETQ. The CDR3 contains 12 residues. Trimming cost V 3 bases and J 9 bases, with 12 bases left between them. CDR3 in amino acids: CASSSGISSYTF. The DNA for the CDR3 is TGCGCCAGCAGCTCAGGGATCTCTAGCTACACCTTC.

The gene calls are TRBV28 and TRBJ1-5; TRBD1 agrees at 10 bases. The CDR3 is 15 residues long. The ends lost 7 bases at V and 6 bases at J; junction bases unmatched: 9. Per the germline V gene, CDR1 is MDHEN and CDR2 is SYDVKM. CDR3 residues: CASIPGTGAIQPQHF. In DNA form, the CDR3 reads TGTGCCAGCATCCCCGGGACAGGGGCTATTCAGCCCCAGCATTTT.

The CDR3 is CASAPGQAPLGELFF. CDR3 bases: TGTGCCAGCGCACCGGGACAGGCCCCACTCGGGGAGCTGTTTTTT. The chain is built from TRBV7-2 and TRBJ2-2; 8 positions match TRBD1. The CDR3 is made up of 15 amino acids. The germline gives CDR1 SGHTA, CDR2 FQGNSA. V was clipped by 8 bases and J by 7 bases; unmatched bases: 12.

This clone was seen just once. The V and J genes are TRBV7-8 and TRBJ2-2, with D possibly matching TRBD2 (6 bases). Trimming pared 1 base from V and 4 bases from J, leaving 10 bases between. Germline V CDR1 and CDR2: SGHVS, FQNEAQ. The CDR3 has 15 residues. CDR3 DNA sequence: TGTGCCAGCAGCTTAGTTAGCGGCCCCACCGGGGAGCTGTTTTTT. It yields the protein CASSLVSGPTGELFF.

J is TRBJ2-5 and V is TRBV19; the D gene is possibly TRBD2 (5 bases). The germline gives CDR1 LNHDA, CDR2 SQIVND (reference sequence). This CDR3 has 17 residues. V lost 3 bases, J lost 5 bases, and 22 bases lay in between. CDR3 loop: CASSINGPDFSGETQYF. CDR3 bases: TGTGCCAGTAGTATCAACGGACCGGACTTTTCTGGGGAGACCCAGTACTTC.

Concerning this clone itself: One junction end does not reproduce the germline sequence, and a read error may be involved. This chain links TRBV14 with TRBJ2-1; D gene uncertain. The CDR3 runs to 13 residues. The V gene's germline CDR1 is SGHDN and CDR2 FVKESK. CDR3 protein: CASSQEAYTEQFF. CDR3 in DNA: TGTGCCAGCAGCCAAGAAGCGTACACTGAGCAGTTCTTC.

V usage is TRBV7-9 and J usage is TRBJ1-6, with a tentative D call TRBD1 (6 bases). The CDR3 totals 13 residues. Trimming took 5 bases from V and 10 from J, leaving 12 bases between them. CDR1 and CDR2 (germline): SEHNR, FQNEAQ (reference sequence). CDR3 in amino acids: CASSVGQRSPLHF. CDR3 nucleotides: TGTGCCAGCAGCGTTGGACAGCGATCACCCCTCCACTTT. Variable domain in full (rest from reference TRBV7-9 and TRBJ1-6): DTGVSQNPRHKITKRGQNVTFRCDPISEHNRLYWYRQTLGQGPEFLTYFQNEAQLEKSRLLSDRFSAERPKGSFSTLEIQRTEQGDSAMYLCASSVGQRSPLHFGNGTRLTVT.

The V call is TRBV7-2, the J call TRBJ2-5, with 11 bases identical to TRBD2. The CDR3 extends over 18 amino acids. The V gene's germline CDR1 is SGHTA and CDR2 FQGNSA. After removal of 5 bases from V and 2 bases from J, the junction contained 13 bases not matched to a gene. DNA for the CDR3: TGTGCCAGCAGCCGGGGACTAGCGGTTCAAGGGGGACAAGAGACCCAGTACTTC. Translated, it gives CASSRGLAVQGGQETQYF.